Below, 29 T cell receptor beta chains from the same sample are listed, as sequenced in a study of OX40 agonist ivuxolimab in advanced cancers. Data came from immunoSEQ multiplex PCR; TCRdb stores just in-frame clones and leaves some out. The profile shows approximately 70,000 clones, 82% of them singletons. The material sequenced was CD4+ or CD8+ T cells sorted from blood, taken in a trial of the OX40 agonist ivuxolimab. These receptors were obtained from an adult with an advanced solid tumor such as melanoma, head and neck, liver or kidney cancer.

This chain links TRBV5-1 with TRBJ1-4; D may be TRBD1 (5 bases). Trimming took off 0 bases at V and 7 bases at J, with 16 bases between the two ends. Per germline, CDR1 SGHRS and CDR2 YFSETQ. The CDR3 contains 16 residues. CDR3: CASSLEGGRETEKLFF. The DNA for the CDR3 is TGCGCCAGCAGCTTGGAGGGTGGCAGGGAGACTGAAAAACTGTTTTTT.

This chain links TRBV5-5 with TRBJ2-7; no definite D call. The CDR3 is made up of 14 amino acids. Trimming cost V 2 bases and J 3 bases, with 12 bases left between them. Looked up from germline, CDR1 is SGHKS and CDR2 is YYEKEE (reference sequence). The CDR3 loop is CASSFTAVLYEQYF. CDR3 sequence (DNA): TGTGCCAGCAGCTTCACGGCCGTCCTCTACGAGCAGTACTTC.

This chain joins TRBV5-6 and TRBJ1-3; no reliable D call. V lost 0 bases and J 0 bases, leaving 13 bases between the germline ends. Germline CDR1 SGHDT, CDR2 YYEEEE. This CDR3 has 17 amino acids. The CDR3 is CASSLASLRLSGNTIYF. In DNA, the CDR3 is TGTGCCAGCAGCTTGGCCAGTTTACGGCTCTCTGGAAACACCATATATTTT.

This chain links TRBV7-2 with TRBJ2-3, with 10 bases matching TRBD1. There are 16 residues in the CDR3. Germline values: CDR1 SGHTA, CDR2 FQGNSA. Losses at the gene ends were 4 bases for V and 6 bases for J; bases not matched to a gene: 10. As DNA, the CDR3 is TGTGCCAGCAGCTCCCGAAGGGGACAGGGGAAGGATACGCAGTATTTT. This codes for CASSSRRGQGKDTQYF.

This clone was recorded once. The V and J genes are TRBV15 and TRBJ2-1, with 7 bases aligning to TRBD2. The ends lost 5 bases at V and 8 bases at J; junction bases unmatched: 6. CDR1 is LNHNV and CDR2 is YYDKDF in the germline V gene (reference sequence). The CDR3 is 13 residues long. CDR3 residues: CATSRDYNDEQFF. The DNA for the CDR3 is TGTGCCACCAGCCGGGACTATAACGATGAGCAGTTCTTC.

This sequence joins TRBV7-2 and TRBJ1-1; D gene unclear. The V gene lost 5 bases and the J gene lost 8 bases, with 15 bases spanning the gap. Germline V gene lookup returns CDR1 SGHTA and CDR2 FQGNSA. The CDR3 spans 13 residues. DNA of the CDR3: TGTGCCAGCAGCACAATTAACGACCGAGAAGCTTTCTTT. This encodes CASSTINDREAFF.

The chain uses TRBV28 and TRBJ2-1, with 12 positions matching TRBD2. From germline, CDR1 is MDHEN and CDR2 SYDVKM. The ends lost 3 bases at V and 13 bases at J; junction bases unmatched: 16. There are 17 residues in the CDR3. The CDR3 sequence is CASSLAGYASGRAVQFF. The CDR3 DNA reads as TGTGCCAGCAGTTTGGCGGGTTATGCTAGCGGGAGGGCCGTACAGTTCTTC.

V usage is TRBV4-1 and J usage is TRBJ2-3; 10 positions agree with TRBD1. This CDR3 comprises 15 residues. V was clipped by 4 bases and J by 7 bases; unmatched bases: 8. Germline V CDR1 and CDR2: MGHRA, YSYEKL. The CDR3 DNA reads TGCGCCAGCAGCCCGAGAGGGGACAGGGGACATACGCAGTATTTT. This gives the protein CASSPRGDRGHTQYF.

The V call is TRBV28, the J call TRBJ1-5, with TRBD1 as a possible D gene (5 bases). V shed 6 bases and J shed 6 bases, with 18 bases lying between them. The CDR3 totals 15 residues. The germline V gene has CDR1 MDHEN and CDR2 SYDVKM. The CDR3 here is CASSLGPHQGQPQHF. The CDR3 nucleotides are TGTGCCAGCAGCCTAGGACCCCATCAGGGTCAGCCCCAGCATTTT.

The rearrangement joins TRBV6-5 to TRBJ2-5, with unresolved D. V lost 7 bases and J lost 5, with 14 bases in between. The CDR3 covers 13 residues. The germline gives CDR1 MNHEY, CDR2 SVGAGI. CDR3 protein: CASNNVPWETQYF. In nucleotides, the CDR3 is TGTGCCAGCAACAATGTCCCCTGGGAGACCCAGTACTTC.

The chain uses TRBV28 and TRBJ1-2, with TRBD1 matching 8 bases. The CDR3 covers 15 residues. Losses at the gene ends were 5 bases for V and 3 bases for J; bases not matched to a gene: 8. Germline V gene lookup returns CDR1 MDHEN and CDR2 SYDVKM. Here the CDR3 DNA reads TGTGCCAGCAGTCCTCGGGGACAGGTTTACTATGGCTACACCTTC. It specifies CASSPRGQVYYGYTF.

Written as DNA, the CDR3 is TGTGTCGTGGGTCGTGAAAAACTGTTTTTT. Its protein is CVVGREKLFF. The chain links TRBV19 to TRBJ1-4; D is uncertain. This CDR3 has 10 amino acids. Germline values: CDR1 LNHDA, CDR2 SQIVND (reference sequence).

The chain couples TRBV5-1 to TRBJ1-5, with TRBD1 as a possible D gene (6 bases). V was shortened by 2 bases and J by 7 bases, with 13 bases between the two germline ends. Germline V gene lookup returns CDR1 SGHRS and CDR2 YFSETQ. This CDR3 has 14 residues. CDR3: CASSFQAGVQPQHF. The CDR3 DNA reads as TGCGCCAGCAGCTTCCAGGCAGGGGTCCAGCCCCAGCATTTT.

The chain carries TRBV6-6 and TRBJ1-2, with a weak D call TRBD1 (5 bases). Germline values: CDR1 MNHNY, CDR2 SVGAGI (reference sequence). The CDR3 sequence is 13 residues long. V lost 2 bases and J lost 6, with 10 bases in between. Here the CDR3 reads CASSYRGGDGYTF. CDR3 sequence (DNA): TGTGCCAGCAGTTACAGGGGAGGGGATGGCTACACCTTC.

The chain joins TRBV11-2 to TRBJ1-1, with D perhaps TRBD1 (5 bases). V shed 6 bases and J shed 5 bases, with 13 bases lying between them. This CDR3 contains 13 residues. CDR1 and CDR2 from the germline V gene are SGHAT and FQNNGV. The CDR3 loop is CASRLTRTTEAFF. CDR3 DNA sequence: TGTGCCAGCAGGTTAACAAGGACAACTGAAGCTTTCTTT.

The chain joins TRBV5-6 to TRBJ1-2, with D perhaps TRBD1 (5 bases). The germline V and J ends were trimmed by 2 bases and 1 base, with 12 bases remaining between them. Germline CDR1 and CDR2: SGHDT and YYEEEE. CDR3 length: 15 residues. CDR3 in DNA: TGTGCCAGCAGCTTCTTCGGCAGGGTTAACTATGGCTACACCTTC. Protein sequence: CASSFFGRVNYGYTF.

This chain links TRBV18 with TRBJ1-5, with D possibly TRBD1 on 5 matching bases. Trimming stripped 0 bases from V and 7 bases from J, with 19 bases between. The CDR3 is 17 amino acids. The germline gives CDR1 KGHSH, CDR2 LQKENI. CDR3 in amino acids: CASSPPVGGGVGQPQHF. The DNA for the CDR3 is TGTGCCAGCTCACCACCGGTAGGCGGGGGGGTTGGCCAGCCCCAGCATTTT.

Details on this clone: Within the sample, other DNA sequences also encode this same CDR3. CDR3 protein: CASAGAQYTSGPQHF. The CDR3, as DNA: TGTGCCAGTGCCGGGGCGCAGTATACTTCCGGGCCCCAGCATTTT. V is TRBV6-1 and J is TRBJ1-5, with D perhaps TRBD1 (5 bases). The CDR3 length is 15 residues. The V end lost 9 bases, the J end lost 9 bases, and 24 bases lay between the germline ends. Germline V gives CDR1 MNHNS, CDR2 SASEGT.

For this clone: This same CDR3 is encoded by further DNA sequences in the sample. V usage is TRBV19 and J usage is TRBJ1-1; D gene uncertain. V was trimmed by 6 bases and J by 1 base, leaving 3 bases between them. Per germline, CDR1 LNHDA and CDR2 SQIVND (reference sequence). This CDR3 comprises 11 residues. CDR3 sequence (DNA): TGTGCCAGTAGGGGGAACACTGAAGCTTTCTTT. It specifies CASRGNTEAFF. Using reference TRBV19 and TRBJ1-1 for the parts outside the CDR3, the full variable domain is DGGITQSPKYLFRKEGQNVTLSCEQNLNHDAMYWYRQDPGQGLRLIYYSQIVNDFQKGDIAEGYSVSREKKESFPLTVTSAQKNPTAFYLCASRGNTEAFFGQGTRLTVV.

J is TRBJ2-3 and V is TRBV10-2; D may be TRBD2 (7 bases). The CDR3 is 12 residues long. Germline V CDR1 and CDR2: WSHSY, SAAADI. Trimming took off 2 bases at V and 9 bases at J, with 9 bases between the two ends. In DNA, the CDR3 is TGCGCCAGCAGTGAGCCGGGGGGCACGCAGTATTTT. Amino acid sequence: CASSEPGGTQYF.

This clone occurred once. J is TRBJ1-2 and V is TRBV29-1; 7 nucleotides agree with TRBD1. Looked up from germline, CDR1 is SQVTM and CDR2 is ANQGSEA. V shed 4 bases and J 6 bases; nucleotides not matched to a gene: 11. The CDR3 spans 14 residues. This chain's CDR3 is CSVAYRGGNDGYTF. Here the CDR3 DNA reads TGCAGCGTTGCCTACAGGGGAGGAAATGATGGCTACACCTTC.

The V and J genes are TRBV15 and TRBJ2-3; 7 bases align to TRBD2. The germline CDR1 and CDR2 sequences are LNHNV and YYDKDF (reference sequence). The CDR3 runs 16 residues. Losses at the gene ends were 0 bases for V and 1 base for J; bases not matched to a gene: 4. The CDR3 bases are TGTGCCACCAGCAGAGATTCTAGCGGAGGCACAGATACGCAGTATTTT. Residues: CATSRDSSGGTDTQYF.

CDR3 protein: CASREPGQGHNYGYTF. DNA for the CDR3: TGTGCCAGCAGGGAACCGGGACAGGGACATAACTATGGCTACACCTTC. J is TRBJ1-2 and V is TRBV5-5; TRBD1 matches 9 bases. This CDR3 has 16 amino acids. The V and J ends lost 5 bases and 1 base, in that order; junction bases with no gene match: 9. In germline, CDR1 is SGHKS, CDR2 YYEKEE (reference sequence).

The chain couples TRBV5-4 to TRBJ2-7, with 14 bases identical to TRBD2. This CDR3 region has 17 residues. V was clipped by 3 bases and J by 4 bases; unmatched bases: 9. CDR1 is SGHNT, CDR2 YYREEE, per germline (reference sequence). CDR3 loop: CASSSGTSGGSGYEQYV. CDR3 in DNA: TGTGCCAGCAGCTCAGGGACTAGCGGGGGTAGCGGGTACGAGCAGTACGTC.

The CDR3 DNA reads as TGTGCCAGCAGCGTAACCCCCGGGGGAAATTCACCCCTCCACTTT. Translated, it gives CASSVTPGGNSPLHF. This sequence joins TRBV9 and TRBJ1-6; TRBD1 might be the D (5 bases). Germline V gives CDR1 SGDLS, CDR2 YYNGEE. Trimming removed 1 base at V and 7 bases at J, with 12 bases between. CDR3 length: 15 residues.

The CDR3 sequence: CAWKRTGSAEAFF. The CDR3 DNA reads as TGTGCCTGGAAGAGGACAGGGAGCGCTGAAGCTTTCTTT. The chain employs TRBV30 and TRBJ1-1; 8 nucleotides agree with TRBD1. Germline CDR1 and CDR2: GTSNPN and SVGIG (reference sequence). V shed 4 bases and J 6 bases; nucleotides not matched to a gene: 7. The CDR3 covers 13 residues.

The chain is built from TRBV28 and TRBJ1-1; 10 bases fit TRBD1. The CDR3 length is 15 residues. J lost 1 base, V lost 7 bases, and 6 bases had no gene match. CDR1 MDHEN and CDR2 SYDVKM come from the germline V gene. The CDR3 DNA reads TGTGCCAGCAAGACAGGGGGCGCGGGGAACACTGAAGCTTTCTTT. Translating gives CASKTGGAGNTEAFF.

In its sample, this clone was seen once. This chain connects TRBV7-7 to TRBJ1-1; weak D call: TRBD1 (5 bases). Germline CDR1 is SSHAT and CDR2 is FNYEAQ (reference sequence). This CDR3 is built from 13 residues. Trimming stripped 4 bases from V and 6 bases from J, with 12 bases between. CDR3 protein: CASSSGAGSEAFF. The CDR3 nucleotides are TGTGCCAGCAGCTCCGGGGCGGGTTCTGAAGCTTTCTTT.

The chain has TRBV10-3 and TRBJ2-3; maybe TRBD2 (5 bases). The CDR3 extends over 13 amino acids. From germline, CDR1 is ENHRY and CDR2 SYGVKD. Deletions cut 2 bases from V and 6 bases from J, with 9 bases between. The CDR3 region has the DNA TGTGCCATCAGTGAGACTAGTCGGGATACGCAGTATTTT. Amino acid sequence: CAISETSRDTQYF.